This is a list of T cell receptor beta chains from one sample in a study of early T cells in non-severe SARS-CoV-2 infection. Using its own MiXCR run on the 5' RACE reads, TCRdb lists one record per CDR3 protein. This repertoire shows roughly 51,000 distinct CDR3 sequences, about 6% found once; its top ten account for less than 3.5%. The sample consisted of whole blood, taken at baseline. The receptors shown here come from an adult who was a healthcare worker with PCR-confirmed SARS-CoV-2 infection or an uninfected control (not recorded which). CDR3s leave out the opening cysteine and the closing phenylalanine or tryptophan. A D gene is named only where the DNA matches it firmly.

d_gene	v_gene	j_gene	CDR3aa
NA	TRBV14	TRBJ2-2	ASSPRLGSGELF
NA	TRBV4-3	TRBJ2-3	ASSQDTAPATQY
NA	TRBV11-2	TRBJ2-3	ASSLVSTTKGDTQY
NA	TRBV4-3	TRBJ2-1	ASSQETSGAASPSYNEQF
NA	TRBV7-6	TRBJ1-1	ASMRGMNTEAF
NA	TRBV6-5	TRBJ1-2	ASRRLDTNGGYT
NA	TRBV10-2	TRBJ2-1	ASSSGHNSYNEQF
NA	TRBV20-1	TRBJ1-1	SAGRPLNTEAF
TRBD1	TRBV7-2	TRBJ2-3	ASSLGDRAKSSTDTQY
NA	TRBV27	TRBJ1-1	ASSLKGTRTEAF
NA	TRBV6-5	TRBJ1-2	ASSLGRLRYGYT
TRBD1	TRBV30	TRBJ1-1	AWRGTGITEAF
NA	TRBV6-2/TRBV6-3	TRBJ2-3	ASGGGYGLADTQY
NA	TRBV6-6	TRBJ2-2	ASSPPRGNTGELF
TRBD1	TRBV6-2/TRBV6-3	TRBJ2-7	ASRRGTESYEQY
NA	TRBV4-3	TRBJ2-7	ASSQGRTSYEQY
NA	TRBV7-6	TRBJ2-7	ASSSDRSSYEQY
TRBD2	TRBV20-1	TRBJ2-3	SATPWGRGASTDTQY
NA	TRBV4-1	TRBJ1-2	ASSQDIGATGGT
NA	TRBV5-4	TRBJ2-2	ASSRLTGNTGELF
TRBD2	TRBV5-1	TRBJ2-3	ASSLTGLAGNTDTQY
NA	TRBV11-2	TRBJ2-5	ASSPSETQY
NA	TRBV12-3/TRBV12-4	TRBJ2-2	ASSPPGQVYTGELF
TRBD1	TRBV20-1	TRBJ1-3	SARSPPGQGGTGNTIY
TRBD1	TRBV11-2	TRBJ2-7	ASSSDRAYEQY
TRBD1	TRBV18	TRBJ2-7	ASAQGANTEQY
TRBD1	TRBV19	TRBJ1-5	ASSIGTGVQPQH
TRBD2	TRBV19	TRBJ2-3	ASSPPARGATDTQY
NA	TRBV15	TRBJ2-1	ATSRDGGSYNEQF
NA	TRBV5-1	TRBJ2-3	ASSTPAQRTQY
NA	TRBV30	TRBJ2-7	AWSHPDRVSYEQY
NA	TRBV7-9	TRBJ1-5	ASSLAEHNQPQH
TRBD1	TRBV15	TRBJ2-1	ASGTGMYNEQF
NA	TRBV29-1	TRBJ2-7	SVDGAGLVDEQY
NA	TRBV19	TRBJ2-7	ASSLPPGSLTYEQY
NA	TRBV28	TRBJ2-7	ASRAAYEQY
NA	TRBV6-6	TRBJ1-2	ASSNVAELNYGYT
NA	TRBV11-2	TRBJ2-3	ASSLVGGTDTQY
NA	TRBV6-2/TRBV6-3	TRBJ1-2	ASSNTGHYGYT
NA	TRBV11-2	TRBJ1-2	ASRRTDGPREAYGYT
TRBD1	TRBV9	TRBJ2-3	ASSGGRGQDTQY
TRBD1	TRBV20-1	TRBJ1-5	SARAGQGRSNQPQH
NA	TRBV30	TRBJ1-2	AWSVGQNYGYT
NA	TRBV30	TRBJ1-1	AWSVRGTEAF
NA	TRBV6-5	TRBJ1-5	ASRQGSHQPQH
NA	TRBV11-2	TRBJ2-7	ASSLDPRVGEQY
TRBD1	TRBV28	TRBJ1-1	ASSPAGTGGNTEAF
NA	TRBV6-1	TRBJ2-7	ASSEDARSYEQY
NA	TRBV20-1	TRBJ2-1	SARAGTKNEQF
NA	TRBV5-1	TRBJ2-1	ASSLEGRSSYNEQF
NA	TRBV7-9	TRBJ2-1	ASSTSRDYNEQF
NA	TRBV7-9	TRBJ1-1	ASSPRTEAF